The clone carrying this TCR beta chain was observed a handful of times. Its matching antigen is unknown. The sample originates from a study of human T cells and chemical hapten exposure. Study summary: Patients had diphenylcyclopropenone applied to the scalp weekly throughout the approximately 25-week study.

Study-level findings and limits: Patch test score rose with PT1 expanded TCRs, significant at 8, 16, 32, not 4.

MiXCR, run by TCRdb on the RACE reads, gives a single entry per CDR3 protein. The sample lists 150,000 to 200,000 distinct CDR3 sequences; around a quarter were seen once. Time point indicated: patch test 3, about 24 weeks after DPC sensitization. Treatment defined: therapeutic diphenylcyclopropenone sensitization with weekly scalp DPC. This CDR3 has 14 amino acids. Germline CDR1 DFQATT, CDR2 SNEGSKA (reference sequence). Trimming cost V 6 bases and J 7 bases; bases outside gene matches: 8. This chain links TRBV20-1 with TRBJ2-2, with TRBD1 matching over 10 bases. The source is a woman aged 18-29 years with alopecia areata. Some clones in this sample may be carry-over from other donors' samples. The sample consisted of whole blood, taken in connection with sensitization to the hapten diphenylcyclopropenone (DPC). CDR3 nucleotides: TGCAGTGCGGACGGGACAGGGGAGATCGGGGAGCTGTTTTTT. This codes for CSADGTGEIGELFF.